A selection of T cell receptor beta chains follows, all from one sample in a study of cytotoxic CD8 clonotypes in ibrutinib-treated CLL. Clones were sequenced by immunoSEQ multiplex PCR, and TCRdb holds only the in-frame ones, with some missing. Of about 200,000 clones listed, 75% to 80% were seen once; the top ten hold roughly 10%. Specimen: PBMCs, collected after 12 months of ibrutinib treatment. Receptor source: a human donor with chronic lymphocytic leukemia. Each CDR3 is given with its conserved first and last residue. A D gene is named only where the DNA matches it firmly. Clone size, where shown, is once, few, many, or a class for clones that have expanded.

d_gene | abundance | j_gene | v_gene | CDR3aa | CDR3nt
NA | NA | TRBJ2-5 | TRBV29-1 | CSVETGAQETQYF | TGCAGCGTTGAAACGGGGGCCCAAGAGACCCAGTACTTC
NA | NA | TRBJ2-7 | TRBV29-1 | CSVEKVASYEQYF | TGCAGCGTTGAAAAAGTGGCCTCCTACGAGCAGTACTTC
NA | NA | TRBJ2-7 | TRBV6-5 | CASSYSRGGGYEQYF | TGTGCCAGCAGTTACTCCAGGGGCGGTGGATACGAGCAGTACTTC
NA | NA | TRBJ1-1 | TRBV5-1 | CASKSDPNTEAFF | TGCGCCAGCAAATCGGACCCGAACACTGAAGCTTTCTTT
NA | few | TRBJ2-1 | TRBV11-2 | CASSLESWGEQFF | TGTGCCAGCAGCTTAGAGTCTTGGGGTGAGCAGTTCTTC
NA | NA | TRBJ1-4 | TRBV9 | CASSVEGRINEKLFF | TGTGCCAGCAGCGTAGAGGGACGGATTAATGAAAAACTGTTTTTT
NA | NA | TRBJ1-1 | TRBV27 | CASSFVRGAYTEAFF | TGTGCCAGCAGTTTCGTCCGAGGGGCTTACACTGAAGCTTTCTTT
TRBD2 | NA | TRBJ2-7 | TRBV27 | CASSSTSGFISEQYF | TGTGCCAGCAGCTCGACTAGCGGGTTTATCTCCGAGCAGTACTTC
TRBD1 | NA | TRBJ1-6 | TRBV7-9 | CASGDRVHSYNSPLHF | TGTGCCAGCGGTGACAGGGTTCACTCCTATAATTCACCCCTCCACTTT
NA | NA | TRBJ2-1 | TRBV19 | CASSMAPNNEQFF | TGTGCCAGTAGTATGGCCCCCAACAATGAGCAGTTCTTC
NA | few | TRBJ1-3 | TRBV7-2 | CASADSGNTIYF | TGTGCCAGCGCAGACTCTGGAAACACCATATATTTT
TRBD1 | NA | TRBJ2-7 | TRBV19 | CASSTGTGGYEQYF | TGTGCCAGTAGTACCGGGACAGGGGGCTACGAGCAGTACTTC
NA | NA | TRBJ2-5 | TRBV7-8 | CASSLMQGTQETQYF | TGTGCCAGCAGCTTAATGCAGGGCACACAAGAGACCCAGTACTTC
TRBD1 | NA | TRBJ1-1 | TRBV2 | CASSYGTEGTEAFF | TGTGCCAGCAGCTACGGGACAGAGGGCACTGAAGCTTTCTTT
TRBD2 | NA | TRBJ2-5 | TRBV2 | CASREGLAGRTQYF | TGTGCCAGCAGGGAGGGACTAGCGGGACGGACCCAGTACTTC
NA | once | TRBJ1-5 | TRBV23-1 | CASSQAQRGRRGRSHQPQHF | TGCGCCAGCAGTCAGGCACAGCGGGGTCGGAGGGGGAGGTCCCATCAGCCCCAGCATTTT
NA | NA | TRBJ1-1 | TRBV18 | CASSPEPGLPTEAFF | TGTGCCAGCTCACCAGAGCCCGGGCTTCCCACTGAAGCTTTCTTT
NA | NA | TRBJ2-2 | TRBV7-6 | CASSLFARGNTGELFF | TGTGCCAGCAGCTTATTCGCCAGGGGGAACACCGGGGAGCTGTTTTTT
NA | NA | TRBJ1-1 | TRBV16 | CASSQLNTEAFF | TGTGCCAGCAGCCAATTGAACACTGAAGCTTTCTTT
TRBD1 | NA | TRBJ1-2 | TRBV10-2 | CASYGDRWSPLYGYTF | TGCGCCAGCTATGGGGACAGGTGGTCCCCTCTCTATGGCTACACCTTC
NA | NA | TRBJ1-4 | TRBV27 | CASSLYGPDEKLFF | TGTGCCAGCAGTTTATATGGCCCAGATGAAAAACTGTTTTTT
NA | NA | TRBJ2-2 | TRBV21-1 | CASSCLLRKNTGELFF | TGTGCCAGCAGCTGCCTGTTGAGGAAAAACACCGGGGAGCTGTTTTTT
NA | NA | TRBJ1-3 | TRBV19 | CATRRGPDSGNTIYF | TGTGCCACCCGTAGGGGACCAGACTCTGGAAACACCATATATTTT
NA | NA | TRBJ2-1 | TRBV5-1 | CASSWVGDEQFF | TGCGCCAGCAGTTGGGTGGGTGATGAGCAGTTCTTC
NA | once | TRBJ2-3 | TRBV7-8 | CASSLGGARGDTQYF | TGTGCCAGCAGCTTAGGCGGGGCCCGGGGGGATACGCAGTATTTT
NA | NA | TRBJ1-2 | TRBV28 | CASSLWQSLNYGYTF | TGTGCCAGCAGTTTGTGGCAGAGCCTAAACTATGGCTACACCTTC
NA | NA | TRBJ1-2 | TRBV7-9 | CASSLVPGEDGYTF | TGTGCCAGCAGCTTAGTCCCAGGGGAGGATGGCTACACCTTC
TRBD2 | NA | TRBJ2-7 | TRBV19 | CASSMRLAGNEQYF | TGTGCCAGTAGTATGAGGCTAGCGGGGAACGAGCAGTACTTC
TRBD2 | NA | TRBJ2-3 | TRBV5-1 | CASSLGGGSSDTQYF | TGCGCCAGCAGCTTGGGAGGCGGGAGTTCGGATACGCAGTATTTT
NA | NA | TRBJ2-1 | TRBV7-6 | CASSKGTDEQFF | TGTGCCAGCAGCAAGGGGACCGATGAGCAGTTCTTC
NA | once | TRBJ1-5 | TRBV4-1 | CASSQDRTTRPQHF | TGCGCCAGCAGCCAAGATAGGACTACCCGGCCCCAGCATTTT
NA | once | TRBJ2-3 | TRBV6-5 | CASRNGAGSTDTQYF | TGTGCCAGTCGCAATGGGGCGGGTAGCACAGATACGCAGTATTTT